This T cell receptor (beta chain) was profiled in a study of cytomegalovirus exposure and HLA in healthy donors. The germline CDR1 and CDR2 sequences are SGDLS and YYNGEE. V gave up 5 bases and J gave up 6 bases, with 14 bases separating them. This CDR3 comprises 13 residues. Primers: 60 Vbeta forward and 13 Jbeta reverse. The table came from immunoSEQ multiplex PCR; TCRdb's copy has only in-frame clones and leaves some out. The top ten clones hold about 7.9% of a sample with roughly 120,000 clones, approximately 78% of them seen once. This clone has just one count. This TCR derives from a woman aged 40 to 49 in good health and CMV-seropositive. The chain uses TRBV9 and TRBJ1-2; D unclear. Sequenced sample: PBMCs. The CDR3 bases are TGTGCCAGCAGAAACAACGGGGAGGATGGCTACACCTTC. Protein sequence: CASRNNGEDGYTF.